This TCR beta chain appears in the sequencing data of a study of T cell repertoires in aging, cancer and after chemotherapy. Overall study context: Donor ages fell into six groups from 30 or younger up to 70 or older.

Amplification of TCR beta used genomic DNA extracted from peripheral blood. Study-wide findings and caveats: Lymphoid organ infiltration in hematological cancer patients may impair thymic emigration or peripheral T cell expansion.

Rearranged V-D-J TRB sequences were amplified with a mixed TRB-A/B primer pool. TCRdb re-analysed the multiplex PCR reads in MiXCR, keeping a single row per CDR3 protein. The sample contains approximately 1,400 distinct CDR3 sequences, approximately 65% of which appear only once. As for this clonotype: What it recognizes is unknown.

The germline V gene encodes CDR1 SGHTA and CDR2 FQGNSA. The CDR3 consists of 15 residues. Trimming stripped 5 bases from V and 0 bases from J, with 8 bases between. The chain employs TRBV7-2 and TRBJ2-6, with unresolved D. The receptor was derived from a human donor with a blood cancer. The sequencing input was blood. For the CDR3, the DNA is TGTGCCAGCAGCCCACTGGGCTCTGGGGCCAACGTCCTGACTTTC. Its protein is CASSPLGSGANVLTF.